Detailed here is one T cell receptor (beta chain). Its specific antigen is unknown. No quality values exist for individual bases; no much larger clone is one base distant. The data derive from a study of OX40 agonist ivuxolimab in advanced cancers. Background for the entire study: The costimulatory receptor OX40 (CD134) was targeted by ivuxolimab, a fully human IgG2 agonistic monoclonal antibody. The point of sequencing TCRbeta in the periphery was to test whether ivuxolimab changed TCR sequence diversity and drove clonal T-cell expansion. The paper describes the monotherapy dose-escalation part (N = 52 patients) of the phase I trial of ivuxolimab. Partial responses occurred in three dose-escalation patients, of whom one had hepatocellular carcinoma and two had cutaneous melanoma. Prior anti-PD-1, anti-PD-L1 or anti-CTLA-4 therapy was permitted, and less than 45% of dose-escalation patients had received checkpoint inhibitors. Intravenous ivuxolimab was administered to patients every 2 weeks at six dose levels: 0.01, 0.1, 0.3, 1.5, 3 and 10 mg/kg. In the dose-escalation cohort, more than 75% of patients were male, and the mean age was approximately 55 years, with a range of roughly 20 to 80. Of the approximately 53 patients in dose escalation, approximately 20 had hepatocellular carcinoma, about 15 had melanoma, 9 had renal cell carcinoma and 9 had head and neck cancer.

The trial excluded patients who had a history of autoimmune disease or who were on systemic immunosuppression. Peripheral blood for TCR sequencing was collected from all dose cohorts at baseline, on cycle 4 day 1, and on cycle 7 day 1. Samples were obtained from an open-label, multicenter, first-in-human phase I dose-escalation trial of ivuxolimab. Adults with locally advanced or metastatic head and neck squamous cell, hepatocellular, melanoma or renal cell carcinoma were enrolled in the trial. Before TCR sequencing, CD4+ and CD8+ T cells were separately sorted from peripheral blood. Genomic DNA was extracted from sorted cells for sequencing of the TCRbeta CDR3 region. The immunoSEQ Assay was used to sequence the TCRbeta CDR3 regions. TCRdb took over this immuneACCESS table, retaining in-frame rearrangements with V and J assigned. Such tables are incomplete; in checked studies, under half of the missing clones stem from an unresolved V gene, and the remainder is unexplained. For this sample the table gives about 79,000 clones, of which around 94% were detected only once. 9.6% of the sample belongs to the ten largest clones.

Trimming at the junction amounts to 1 base on V and 7 bases on J, and the germline ends lie 11 bases apart. Counted from cysteine to phenylalanine, this CDR3 has 13 amino acids. Just CDR3 DNA is preserved here, 39 bases in frame from base 1. The germline V gene (reference sequence) gives CDR1 as SGHNT and CDR2 as YYREEE. The research as a whole found: Which antigens the clonally expanded peripheral T cells were specific for was not determined. After ivuxolimab, CD8+ T cells had more expanded clones than CD4+ T cells on average. Low levels of normalized T-cell clonal expansion were also seen in some patients who did not respond. At doses of 0.1 to 3.0 mg/kg, clonal expansion of both CD4+ and CD8+ T cells in blood was seen between baseline and week 6. In partial responders in the 0.1-3.0 mg/kg groups, normalized peripheral clonal expansion was found to be among the lowest, especially among CD8+ T cells.

Sequences were derived from CD4+ or CD8+ T cells sorted from blood, sampled in a trial of the OX40 agonist ivuxolimab. The V and J segments used are TRBV5-4 and TRBJ2-5, with the D call tentatively TRBD1 or TRBD2, each fitting 5 bases. The TCR originated in an adult with an advanced solid tumor such as melanoma, head and neck, liver or kidney cancer. The CDR3 loop reads CASSLRGTATQYF. The sequenced DNA is TGTGCCAGCAGCTTGCGAGGGACGGCGACCCAGTACTTC.